The entry below gives a single T cell receptor beta chain sequence along with its context. Its cognate antigen has yet to be identified. No qualities accompany the bases; no much larger clone lies one base away. Patients with a history of autoimmune disease or receiving systemic immunosuppression were excluded from the trial. Peripheral blood for TCR sequencing was collected from all dose cohorts at baseline, on cycle 4 day 1, and on cycle 7 day 1. The samples were drawn from a first-in-human, open-label, multicenter phase I dose-escalation trial of ivuxolimab. Adults with locally advanced or metastatic melanoma, renal cell, hepatocellular, or head and neck squamous cell carcinoma were enrolled in the trial. CD4+ and CD8+ T cells were sorted separately from peripheral blood before TCR sequencing. For sequencing of the TCRbeta CDR3 region, genomic DNA was extracted from the sorted cells. The immunoSEQ Assay was used to sequence the TCRbeta CDR3 regions. TCRdb limited this immuneACCESS table to in-frame rearrangements with V and J called. A share of clones is missing; checked studies link under half to unresolved V genes, and the rest is unexplained. This sample holds tens of thousands of clones; roughly 84% were observed only once. The ten largest make up roughly 0.33% of the sample.

This sample was taken from a study of OX40 agonist ivuxolimab in advanced cancers. Regarding the research as a whole: Ivuxolimab, which targeted the costimulatory receptor OX40 (CD134), was an agonistic, fully human IgG2 monoclonal antibody. Intravenous ivuxolimab was administered to patients every 2 weeks at six dose levels: 0.01, 0.1, 0.3, 1.5, 3 and 10 mg/kg. Among the 50 to 55 dose-escalation patients, 19 had hepatocellular carcinoma, roughly 15 melanoma, 9 renal cell carcinoma and 9 head and neck cancer. In the dose-escalation cohort, about four fifths of patients were male, and the mean age was 60 years with a range of about 20 to 80. Prior anti-PD-1, anti-PD-L1 or anti-CTLA-4 therapy was permitted, and 40% to 50% of dose-escalation patients had received checkpoint inhibitors. Partial responses were achieved by three dose-escalation patients, of whom one had hepatocellular carcinoma and two had cutaneous melanoma. Peripheral TCRbeta sequencing aimed to test whether ivuxolimab altered TCR sequence diversity and caused clonal T-cell expansion. The paper reports the monotherapy dose-escalation portion (N = 52 patients) of the phase I ivuxolimab trial. General findings and caveats noted by the study authors: Antigen specificity was not determined for the clonally expanded peripheral T cells. At doses of 0.1 to 3.0 mg/kg, clonal expansion of both CD4+ and CD8+ blood T cells was observed from baseline to week 6. After ivuxolimab, expanded clones were on average more numerous among CD8+ T cells than among CD4+ T cells. Low levels of normalized T-cell clonal expansion were also seen in some nonresponding patients. In partial responders in the 0.1-3.0 mg/kg groups, normalized peripheral clonal expansion was found to be among the lowest, especially among CD8+ T cells.

The origin of this receptor is an adult with an advanced solid tumor such as melanoma, head and neck, liver or kidney cancer. This material consisted of CD4+ or CD8+ T cells sorted from blood, taken in a trial of the OX40 agonist ivuxolimab.

The bases are TGTGCCAGTAGTCTACGACAGTCAACTAATGAAAAACTGTTTTTT. This is translated as CASSLRQSTNEKLFF. The V and J genes are TRBV19 and TRBJ1-4, with a weak D call of TRBD1 (5 bases match). The CDR3 runs 15 residues from the cysteine to the phenylalanine. The entry retains the CDR3 DNA only, 45 bases that are in frame from base 1. V is cut by 5 bases and J by 0 bases, and the space between the germline ends is 10 bases. The germline V gene (reference sequence) provides CDR1 LNHDA and CDR2 SQIVND.